Below are 10 T cell receptor beta chains sequenced from a single sample in a study of cytomegalovirus exposure and HLA in healthy donors. PCR employed 60 Vbeta and 13 Jbeta primers. The data were produced by immunoSEQ multiplex PCR, yet TCRdb's version contains in-frame clones alone and is incomplete. The data hold about 150,000 clones, with around a tenth observed a single time. The source material was PBMCs. These receptors originate from a male donor in good health and CMV-seronegative.

The J gene is TRBJ2-1, the V gene TRBV28; a weak D match, TRBD1 (6 bases). V shed 0 bases and J shed 4 bases, with 10 bases lying between them. CDR1 is MDHEN, CDR2 SYDVKM, per germline. The CDR3 runs to 15 residues. The CDR3, as DNA: TGTGCCAGCAGTTTATGGGGGGCGCAGTACAATGAGCAGTTCTTC. Translation gives CASSLWGAQYNEQFF.

The chain links TRBV29-1 to TRBJ2-1; D is possibly TRBD2 (6 bases). Trimming shortened V by 4 bases and J by 2 bases, and 9 bases separated the two germline ends. Germline V CDR1 and CDR2: SQVTM, ANQGSEA. This CDR3 has 13 amino acids. The CDR3 coding sequence is TGCAGCGTTGTAGCGGAGACCTACAATGAGCAGTTCTTC. It encodes CSVVAETYNEQFF.

V and J are TRBV28 and TRBJ1-1, with 12 bases matching TRBD1. Germline V gives CDR1 MDHEN, CDR2 SYDVKM. V shed 4 bases and J 5 bases; nucleotides not matched to a gene: 8. This CDR3 is 16 amino acids long. The CDR3 region is CASSSGTGGLGTEAFF. The CDR3 DNA is TGTGCCAGCAGTTCCGGGACAGGGGGCTTAGGTACTGAAGCTTTCTTT.

The V and J genes are TRBV4-3 and TRBJ2-1, with 7 bases aligning to TRBD2. Germline V gene sequence: CDR1 LGHNA, CDR2 YSLEER. With V trimmed by 1 base and J by 1 base, 7 bases remained unmatched. This CDR3 region has 17 residues. CDR3 region: CASSQGRDYSSYNEQFF. CDR3 DNA sequence: TGCGCCAGCAGCCAAGGCCGGGACTACTCGTCCTACAATGAGCAGTTCTTC.

The sample holds a few counts of this clone. The chain has TRBV5-1 and TRBJ1-4, with 9 bases matching TRBD1. This CDR3 is built from 15 residues. Per germline, CDR1 SGHRS and CDR2 YFSETQ. V gave up 4 bases and J gave up 3 bases; unmatched junction bases: 4. CDR3 residues: CASSPGTGPNEKLFF. Written as DNA, the CDR3 is TGCGCCAGCAGCCCAGGGACAGGGCCTAATGAAAAACTGTTTTTT.

This clone was seen more than once but under ten times. The chain couples TRBV29-1 to TRBJ1-3; D gene ambiguous. CDR1 is SQVTM and CDR2 is ANQGSEA in the germline V gene. Trimming removed 3 bases from V and 0 bases from J, with 9 bases in between. The CDR3 runs 14 residues. In nucleotides, the CDR3 is TGCAGCGTTGATCGGCAGGACTCTGGAAACACCATATATTTT. Amino acid sequence: CSVDRQDSGNTIYF.

The rearrangement joins TRBV2 to TRBJ2-7; tentatively, D is TRBD2 (6 bases). The length of the CDR3 is 14 residues. CDR1 SNHLY and CDR2 FYNNEI come from the germline V gene. V dropped 6 bases and J dropped 3 bases, with 15 bases sitting between them. In nucleotides, the CDR3 is TGTGCCAGCAGGGGGACTTCCTTTAACTACGAGCAGTACTTC. This codes for CASRGTSFNYEQYF.

The chain has TRBV2 and TRBJ1-2; possibly TRBD1 for D (6 bases). V lost 10 bases, J lost 4 bases, and 19 bases lay in between. Germline CDR1 SNHLY, CDR2 FYNNEI. The CDR3 covers 14 residues. The CDR3 reads CATQKDSTSYGYTF. The CDR3 DNA reads as TGTGCCACCCAAAAGGACAGCACTTCCTATGGCTACACCTTC.

The gene calls are TRBV28 and TRBJ1-4; 8 bases are shared with TRBD1. Trimming at V came to 3 bases and at J to 12 bases, leaving 6 bases not matched to a gene. Germline loops: CDR1 MDHEN, CDR2 SYDVKM. The CDR3 loop spans 13 amino acids. CDR3 loop: CASSLQQTGELFF. CDR3 DNA: TGTGCCAGCAGTTTGCAACAGACAGGGGAACTGTTTTTT.

The chain uses TRBV14 and TRBJ2-1; TRBD1 might be the D (6 bases). Germline V CDR1 and CDR2: SGHDN, FVKESK. Trimming stripped 11 bases from V and 4 bases from J, with 12 bases between. The CDR3 loop spans 12 amino acids. CDR3 bases: TGTGCCGAAGACAGGAGTTACAATGAGCAGTTCTTC. Translation: CAEDRSYNEQFF.